This entry is about one T cell receptor beta chain. This clone turned up a few times. The antigen it recognizes is unknown. Qualities for individual bases were not recorded, and no much larger clone is one base off. This sample was taken from a study of long-term antiretroviral therapy in people with HIV (dated by TCRdb to the early 2020s). Some background on the complete study: Collection of the earliest samples took place about a decade ahead of the 2015 WHO recommendation for immediate ART, at a time when ART was typically delayed until CD4 counts fell. About 40% of the 30 participants with HIV were female. From fewer than 35 adults with confirmed HIV infection, the cohort provided under 250 cryopreserved PBMC samples, gathered serially across a mean of around six years (range 1-12). No cross-contamination during QIAcube processing was seen in test extractions of a monoclonal T-cell line run alongside 25 to 35 polyclonal samples. A retrospective serial study tested whether ART initiation and durable HIV suppression were associated with changes in peripheral blood TRB repertoire composition and diversity.

The CDR3 runs 16 amino acids, cysteine and phenylalanine included. Left in the record is the CDR3 DNA by itself, 48 bases read in frame from the first base. Reading the germline V gene gives CDR1 KGHSH and CDR2 LQKENI. The germline V end is reduced by 6 bases and the J end by 2 bases; junction bases left unmatched: 9. The immunoSEQ hsTCRB v3.0 assay was used at survey level resolution to sequence the TRB variable region. The target sequencing depth for TRB was roughly 35,000-55,000 T-cell genomes per sample. TRB libraries were pooled and sequenced on an Illumina MiSeq using a v3 150-cycle kit. The study's processing was this. Repertoire analysis was performed in R inside a reproducible Nextflow workflow that covered QC, data transformation and analysis. LymphoSeq2, an R package for exploring AIRR-Seq data, was used to implement custom analyses. Several samples that yielded fewer than 5000 total TRB sequences were excluded, so that more than 150 HIV repertoires were analyzed. Among the roughly 200 retained HIV repertoires, about 57 were collected before ART initiation and fewer than 150 were collected after ART initiation. Each repertoire was downsampled to 5000 TRB nucleotide sequences, and summary statistics were averaged across 100 downsampling iterations. Only TRB sequences with CDR3 regions of at least seven amino acids were retained for analysis. A Shannon entropy-derived clonality score and the Gini coefficient were used to measure diversity. In the repertoire networks, any two of the top 5000 CDR3 amino acid sequences were connected whenever the two sequences differed by an edit distance of one. GLIPH2 predicted antigen specificity groups and MHC restriction for TRB CDR3 amino acid sequences. CDR3 amino acid sequences were matched against VDJdb and McPAS-TCR to flag known CMV, EBV, HIV or tissue antigen associations. Pre-ART, post-ART and control groups were compared with Wilcoxon signed-rank tests and Holm-Bonferroni correction. The immuneACCESS repertoire file appears here via TCRdb, limited to in-frame rearrangements. These files lack a portion of the clones; in checked studies, under half of the deficit traces to unresolved V genes, and the cause of the others is not known. V, J and clone size are those of that table, while D and trimming were read from the DNA. The sample profile shows over 20,000 clones; roughly 80% of them were found once. 23% of the sample comes from the top ten.

Inclusion was restricted to participants for whom at least one PBMC sample before ART initiation and at least two post-ART samples were available. All participants with HIV were treated in the United States of America. Before DNA extraction, cryopreserved samples containing 1-10 million PBMC were thawed and washed. At the time of the earliest PBMC sample for each participant with HIV, ages ranged from roughly 20 to 60 years. Each participant contributed PBMC samples from 1-4 timepoints before ART initiation and 2-8 timepoints after ART initiation, with a median of 7 samples. Serial HIV viral load, CD4+ T-cell count, ART history and demographic data were obtained for every participant. Genomic DNA was extracted from unsorted PBMC with a Qiagen kit on a QIAcube, with processing performed in batches of 12 samples. Study-level results and caveats: The samples span the years 2004 to 2017, and the ART regimens used may be less effective than current regimens. No data were available on ART adherence, viral resistance or therapy changes, limiting inferences about post-ART repertoire changes. Since PBMC availability was limited, sequencing covered only the TCR beta chain, with no alpha chain pairing. Starting ART was linked to a significant rise in TRB diversity, yet even after long-term ART the diversity remained significantly lower than in transplant donor controls. Because pre-ART samples had limited cell numbers, unsorted PBMC were profiled rather than sorted CD4+ and CD8+ T cells. CDR3 length ranges in HIV repertoires were narrower than in controls, and network structure suggested an antigen-experienced repertoire with only a slight naive shift after ART. Expanded TRB clones identified before ART initiation dominated the repertoire at all time points, although this dominance fluctuated and declined in many PLHIV after ART.

The chain is assembled from TRBV18 and TRBJ2-7, with TRBD1 matching 11 junction bases. This clonotype was sampled from a man aged 50-59 years with HIV. Sample: unsorted PBMCs, taken 0.4 years after starting antiretroviral therapy. This receptor carries the CDR3 CASSPGQGALTYEQYF. At the DNA level, the sequence is TGTGCCAGCTCCCCCGGACAGGGGGCGTTAACCTACGAGCAGTACTTC.